Listed below are T cell receptor beta chains from one sample, sequenced in a study of PD-1 blockade in mismatch repair-deficient tumors. Repertoires were generated with immunoSEQ multiplex PCR, while TCRdb's copy carries only in-frame clones and drops some. The sample lists roughly 120,000 clones, over 60% seen once, with about 5.1% in the top ten. The source material was peripheral blood, sampled 60 weeks after starting pembrolizumab. The origin of the receptors is an adult with mismatch repair-deficient cancer. CDR3s include the opening cysteine and the closing phenylalanine or tryptophan. The D gene is left open where the match is weak. Clone size is stated in some rows and not others, as once, few, many or a class when expanded.

size	V	length	J	D	CDR3	DNA
NA	TRBV6-4	13	TRBJ2-1	NA	CASSAQVGNEQFF	TGTGCCAGCAGTGCCCAAGTGGGGAATGAGCAGTTCTTC
NA	TRBV19	17	TRBJ2-2	TRBD1	CASSSLSKGQHTGELFF	TGTGCCAGTAGTTCCCTCTCCAAGGGACAGCACACCGGGGAGCTGTTTTTT
NA	TRBV5-1	16	TRBJ2-7	TRBD2	CASNPTGTSESYEQYF	TGCGCCAGCAACCCCACCGGGACTAGCGAGTCCTACGAGCAGTACTTC
NA	TRBV7-3	16	TRBJ2-2	NA	CASSRSATPGTGELFF	TGTGCCAGCAGCCGTAGCGCTACACCGGGGACCGGGGAGCTGTTTTTT
few	TRBV19	15	TRBJ2-5	NA	CAAQGRDGPGETQYF	TGTGCCGCCCAAGGCCGGGACGGTCCTGGGGAGACCCAGTACTTC
few	TRBV7-6	16	TRBJ1-4	NA	CASSLVGQATNEKLFF	TGTGCCAGCAGCTTAGTGGGCCAGGCAACTAATGAAAAACTGTTTTTT
many	TRBV30	13	TRBJ1-4	NA	CAWSVGGNEKLFF	TGTGCCTGGAGTGTAGGGGGTAATGAAAAACTGTTTTTT
few	TRBV5-1	14	TRBJ1-2	TRBD1	CASSLPTGGDGYTF	TGCGCCAGCAGCTTGCCGACAGGGGGCGATGGCTACACCTTC
NA	TRBV30	12	TRBJ1-1	NA	CAWTPLNTEAFF	TGTGCCTGGACTCCCCTGAACACTGAAGCTTTCTTT
NA	TRBV28	15	TRBJ1-4	TRBD1	CASSTPGQGPEKLFF	TGTGCCAGCAGTACGCCGGGACAGGGTCCCGAAAAACTGTTTTTT
NA	TRBV19	15	TRBJ2-1	NA	CASSPKDSSYNEQFF	TGTGCCAGTAGCCCAAAGGATAGCTCCTACAATGAGCAGTTCTTC
NA	TRBV5-4	15	TRBJ2-1	TRBD2	CASTYEGLAGNEQFF	TGTGCCAGCACCTACGAGGGGCTAGCGGGAAATGAGCAGTTCTTC
NA	TRBV10-3	13	TRBJ1-1	NA	CAISESRGTEAFF	TGTGCCATCAGTGAGTCCAGGGGCACTGAAGCTTTCTTT
NA	TRBV25-1	13	TRBJ1-1	NA	CASSRGPNTEAFF	TGTGCCAGCAGTCGGGGCCCCAACACTGAAGCTTTCTTT
once	TRBV6-1	15	TRBJ2-3	NA	CASSEVGSGTDTQYF	TGTGCCAGCAGTGAAGTAGGATCGGGCACAGATACGCAGTATTTT
NA	TRBV6-5	13	TRBJ2-7	NA	CASSQGPPGEQYF	TGTGCCAGCAGTCAGGGACCGCCGGGGGAGCAGTACTTC
NA	TRBV2	14	TRBJ1-5	TRBD1	CASSPRQGNQPQHF	TGTGCCAGCAGTCCGAGACAGGGGAATCAGCCCCAGCATTTT
NA	TRBV27	14	TRBJ2-7	TRBD2	CASSPLAGSYEQYF	TGTGCCAGCAGTCCACTAGCGGGAAGCTACGAGCAGTACTTC
NA	TRBV5-6	17	TRBJ1-5	NA	CASSRGLGMGGNQPQHF	TGTGCCAGCAGCCGAGGGCTGGGGATGGGGGGCAATCAGCCCCAGCATTTT
NA	TRBV12-5	14	TRBJ2-7	NA	CASGLFIPPYEQYF	TGTGCTAGTGGTTTGTTTATACCCCCCTACGAGCAGTACTTC
NA	TRBV7-2	14	TRBJ2-7	NA	CASSLGGLSYEQYF	TGTGCCAGCAGCTTAGGGGGACTCTCCTACGAGCAGTACTTC
NA	TRBV7-8	16	TRBJ1-2	NA	CASSYLHRDGSRGYTF	TGTGCCAGCAGCTACCTTCACCGGGACGGCTCTAGAGGCTACACCTTC
NA	TRBV5-1	16	TRBJ2-1	NA	CASSLMVGASYNEQFF	TGCGCCAGCAGCTTGATGGTGGGAGCCTCCTACAATGAGCAGTTCTTC
NA	TRBV4-2	15	TRBJ2-7	NA	CASSQEVSSEREQYF	TGTGCCAGCAGCCAAGAAGTTAGCTCCGAGAGGGAGCAGTACTTC
NA	TRBV11-2	15	TRBJ1-2	TRBD1	CASSRAGQGAYGYTF	TGTGCCAGCAGCCGTGCGGGACAGGGAGCCTATGGCTACACCTTC
NA	TRBV30	14	TRBJ1-5	NA	CAWSYSGANQPQHF	TGTGCCTGGAGTTACAGTGGGGCAAATCAGCCCCAGCATTTT
once	TRBV19	16	TRBJ1-2	NA	CASSRGQLAFKNGYTF	TGTGCCAGTAGTAGAGGCCAGCTTGCCTTCAAAAATGGCTACACCTTC
few	TRBV18	13	TRBJ2-7	TRBD2	CASSPTSGYEQYF	TGTGCCAGCTCGCCCACTAGCGGCTACGAGCAGTACTTC
NA	TRBV4-1	16	TRBJ2-2	NA	CASSQVPRLGTGELFF	TGCGCCAGCAGCCAAGTCCCCAGGTTGGGGACCGGGGAGCTGTTTTTT
NA	TRBV5-5	16	TRBJ1-4	NA	CASSKDSLGGNEKLFF	TGTGCCAGCAGCAAGGACAGCCTCGGGGGGAATGAAAAACTGTTTTTT
NA	TRBV29-1	14	TRBJ2-5	TRBD1	CSVSITGVQETQYF	TGCAGCGTTTCAATCACAGGGGTACAAGAGACCCAGTACTTC
NA	TRBV9	16	TRBJ2-2	NA	CASSVGYGADTGELFF	TGTGCCAGCAGCGTTGGATACGGGGCCGACACCGGGGAGCTGTTTTTT